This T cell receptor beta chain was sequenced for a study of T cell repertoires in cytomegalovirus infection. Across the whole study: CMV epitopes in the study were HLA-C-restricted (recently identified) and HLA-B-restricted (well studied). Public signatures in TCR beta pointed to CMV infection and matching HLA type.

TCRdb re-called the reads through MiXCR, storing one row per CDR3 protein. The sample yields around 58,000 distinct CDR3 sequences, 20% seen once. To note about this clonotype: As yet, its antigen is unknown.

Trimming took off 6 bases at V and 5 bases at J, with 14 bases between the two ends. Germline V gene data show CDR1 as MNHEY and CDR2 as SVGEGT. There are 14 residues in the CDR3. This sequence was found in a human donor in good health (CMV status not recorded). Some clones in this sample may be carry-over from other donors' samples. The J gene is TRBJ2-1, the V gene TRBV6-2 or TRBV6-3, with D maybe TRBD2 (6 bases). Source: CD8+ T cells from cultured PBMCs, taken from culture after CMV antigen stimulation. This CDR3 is CASRKRGVNNEQFF. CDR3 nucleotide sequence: TGTGCCAGCAGAAAACGCGGGGTAAACAATGAGCAGTTCTTC.